What follows are 3 T cell receptor beta chains derived from one specimen sequenced in a study of blood T cells in healthy people across ages. Primed by a sample-barcoded 5' primer and a J-beta primer mix, a second PCR proceeded for about 7 to 11 cycles. One entry per CDR3 protein results from TCRdb running MiXCR on the 5' RACE reads. The sample contains 1,500,000 or so distinct CDR3 sequences, 35% to 45% of which appear only once. The sequenced material came from blood. The source of these receptors is a woman younger than 35 in good health.

The CDR3 DNA reads TGTGCCAGCCAGGCAGGGGGTCAGCCCCAGCATTTT. Amino acid sequence: CASQAGGQPQHF. The chain uses TRBV6-6 and TRBJ1-5; 7 nucleotides align to TRBD1. The CDR3 is 12 amino acids. V lost 8 bases to trimming and J lost 6 bases; unmatched junction nucleotides: 4. CDR1 is MNHNY, CDR2 SVGAGI, per germline (reference sequence).

V is TRBV27 and J is TRBJ1-5, with D perhaps TRBD1 (6 bases). There are 13 residues in the CDR3. The ends were cut back, 10 bases at V and 3 bases at J, with 13 bases in the middle. From germline, CDR1 is MNHEY and CDR2 SMNVEV (reference sequence). CDR3 sequence reads: CATSQGFNQPQHF. CDR3 in DNA: TGTGCCACATCTCAGGGGTTCAATCAGCCCCAGCATTTT.

This chain connects TRBV11-3 to TRBJ2-3, with 9 bases lining up with TRBD2. CDR1 and CDR2 (germline): SGHNT, YENEEA. This CDR3 is built from 15 residues. V lost 2 bases, J lost 8 bases, and 8 bases stayed unmatched. The CDR3 DNA follows: TGTGCCAGCAGCTTACAGCGGGGGGCGCAGGGTACGCAGTATTTT. This translates into CASSLQRGAQGTQYF.